The T cell receptor beta chain described here comes from a study of shared clonotypes between healthy human individuals. Unsorted PBMC samples were amplified in replicate PCRs containing roughly 290 ng DNA, tens of thousands of T cell genomes. Sequencing was performed on unsorted PBMC DNA using ten immunoSEQ deep assay plates. Sequencing was performed with immunoSEQ multiplex PCR; in TCRdb, only in-frame clones are kept and a portion is missing. The top ten clones hold 12% of a sample with roughly 500,000 clones, around 80% of them seen once. The sequencing sample was made of PBMCs. This receptor was taken from a woman in her 40s in good health. Some clones in this sample may be carry-over from other donors' samples.

CDR3 protein: CASSLDLRRTQYF. Written as DNA, the CDR3 is TGTGCCAGCAGCTTAGATCTTAGGCGGACCCAGTACTTC. J is TRBJ2-5 and V is TRBV11-2; no reliable D call. Germline V CDR1 and CDR2: SGHAT, FQNNGV. V was pared by 0 bases and J by 7 bases, with 9 bases between. This CDR3 has 13 amino acids.